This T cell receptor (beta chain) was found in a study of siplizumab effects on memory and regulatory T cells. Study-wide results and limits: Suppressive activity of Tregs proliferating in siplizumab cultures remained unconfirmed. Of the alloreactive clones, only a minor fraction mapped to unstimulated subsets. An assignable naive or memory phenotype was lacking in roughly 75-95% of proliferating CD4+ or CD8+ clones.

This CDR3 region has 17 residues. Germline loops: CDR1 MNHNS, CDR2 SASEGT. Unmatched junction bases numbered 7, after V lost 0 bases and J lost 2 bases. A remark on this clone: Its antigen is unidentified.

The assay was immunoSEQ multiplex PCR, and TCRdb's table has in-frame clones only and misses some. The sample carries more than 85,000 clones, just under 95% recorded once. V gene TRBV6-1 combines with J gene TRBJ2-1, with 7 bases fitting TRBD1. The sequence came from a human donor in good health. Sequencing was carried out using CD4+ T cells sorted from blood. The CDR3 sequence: CASSEARARGTYNEQFF. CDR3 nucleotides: TGTGCCAGCAGTGAAGCGCGGGCCAGGGGGACCTACAATGAGCAGTTCTTC.